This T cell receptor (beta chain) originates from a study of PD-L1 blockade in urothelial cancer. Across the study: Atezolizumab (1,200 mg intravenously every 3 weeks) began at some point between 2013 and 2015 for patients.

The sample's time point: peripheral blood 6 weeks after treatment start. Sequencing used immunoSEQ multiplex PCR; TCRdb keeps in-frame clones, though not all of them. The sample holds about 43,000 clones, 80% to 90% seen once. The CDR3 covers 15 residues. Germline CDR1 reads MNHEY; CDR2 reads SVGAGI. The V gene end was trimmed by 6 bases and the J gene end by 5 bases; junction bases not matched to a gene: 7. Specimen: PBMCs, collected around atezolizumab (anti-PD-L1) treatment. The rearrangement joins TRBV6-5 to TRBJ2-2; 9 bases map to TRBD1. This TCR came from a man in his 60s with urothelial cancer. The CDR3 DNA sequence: TGTGCCAGCAGCCGACCGACAGGGGGGACCGGGGAGCTGTTTTTT. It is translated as CASSRPTGGTGELFF.